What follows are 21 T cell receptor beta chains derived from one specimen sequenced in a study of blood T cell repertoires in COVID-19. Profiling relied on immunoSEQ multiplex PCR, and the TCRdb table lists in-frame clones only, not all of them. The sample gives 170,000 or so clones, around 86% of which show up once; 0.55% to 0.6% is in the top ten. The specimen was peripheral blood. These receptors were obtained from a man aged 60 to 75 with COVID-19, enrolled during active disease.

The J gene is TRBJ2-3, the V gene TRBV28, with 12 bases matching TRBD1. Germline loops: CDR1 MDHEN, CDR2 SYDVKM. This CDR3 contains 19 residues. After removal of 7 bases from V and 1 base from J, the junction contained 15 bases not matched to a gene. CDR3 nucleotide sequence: TGTGCCAGCAATCTCGTCGGGACAGGGGGCGGAGGGCGCACAGATACGCAGTATTTT. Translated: CASNLVGTGGGGRTDTQYF.

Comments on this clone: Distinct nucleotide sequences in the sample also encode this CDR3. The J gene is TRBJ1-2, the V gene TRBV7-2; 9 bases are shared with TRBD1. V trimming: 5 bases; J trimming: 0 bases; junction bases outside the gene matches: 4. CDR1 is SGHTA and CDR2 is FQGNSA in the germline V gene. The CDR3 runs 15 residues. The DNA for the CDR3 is TGTGCCAGCAGCCCTCGGACAGGGGCTAACTATGGCTACACCTTC. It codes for CASSPRTGANYGYTF. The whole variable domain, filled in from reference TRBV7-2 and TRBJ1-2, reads GAGVSQSPSNKVTEKGKDVELRCDPISGHTALYWYRQSLGQGLEFLIYFQGNSAPDKSGLPSDRFSAERTGGSVSTLTIQRTQQEDSAVYLCASSPRTGANYGYTFGSGTRLTVV.

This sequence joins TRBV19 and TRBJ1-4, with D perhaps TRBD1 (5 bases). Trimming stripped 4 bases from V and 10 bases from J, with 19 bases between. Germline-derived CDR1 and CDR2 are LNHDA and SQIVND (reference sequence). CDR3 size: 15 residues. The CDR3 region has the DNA TGTGCCAGTAGTACAACCTGGGGCTTAAATAGAAAACTGTTTTTT. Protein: CASSTTWGLNRKLFF.

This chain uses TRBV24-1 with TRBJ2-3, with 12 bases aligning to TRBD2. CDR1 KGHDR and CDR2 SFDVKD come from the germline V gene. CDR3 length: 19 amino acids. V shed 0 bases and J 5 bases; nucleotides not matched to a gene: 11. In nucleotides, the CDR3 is TGTGCCACCAGTGATTTGCCAAAACTACTAGCGGGAGGCCTAGATACGCAGTATTTT. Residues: CATSDLPKLLAGGLDTQYF.

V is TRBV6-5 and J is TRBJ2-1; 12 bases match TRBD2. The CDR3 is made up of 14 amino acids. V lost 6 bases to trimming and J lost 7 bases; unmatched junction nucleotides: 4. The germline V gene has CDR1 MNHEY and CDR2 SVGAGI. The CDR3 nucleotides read TGTGCCAGCAGACCGGGACTAGCGGGTAATGAGCAGTTCTTC. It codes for CASRPGLAGNEQFF.

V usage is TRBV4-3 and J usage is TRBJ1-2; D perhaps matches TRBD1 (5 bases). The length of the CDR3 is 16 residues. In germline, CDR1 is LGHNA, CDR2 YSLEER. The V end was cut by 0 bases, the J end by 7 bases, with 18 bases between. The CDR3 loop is CASSQDVGGREAGYTF. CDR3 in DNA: TGCGCCAGCAGCCAAGATGTGGGTGGCAGGGAAGCTGGCTACACCTTC.

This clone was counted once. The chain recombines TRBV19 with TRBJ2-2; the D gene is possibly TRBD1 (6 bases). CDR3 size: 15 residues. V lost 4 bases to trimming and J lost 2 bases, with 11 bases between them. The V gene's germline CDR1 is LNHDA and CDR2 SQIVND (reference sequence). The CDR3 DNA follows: TGTGCCAGTAGTAGCCCGGGACAAAACACCGGGGAGCTGTTTTTT. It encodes CASSSPGQNTGELFF.

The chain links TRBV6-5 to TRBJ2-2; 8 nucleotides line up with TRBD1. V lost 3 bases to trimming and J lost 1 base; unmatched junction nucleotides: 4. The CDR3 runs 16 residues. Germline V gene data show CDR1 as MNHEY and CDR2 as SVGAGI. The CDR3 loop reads CASSYYGTGNTGELFF. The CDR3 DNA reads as TGTGCCAGCAGTTATTACGGGACAGGGAACACCGGGGAGCTGTTTTTT.

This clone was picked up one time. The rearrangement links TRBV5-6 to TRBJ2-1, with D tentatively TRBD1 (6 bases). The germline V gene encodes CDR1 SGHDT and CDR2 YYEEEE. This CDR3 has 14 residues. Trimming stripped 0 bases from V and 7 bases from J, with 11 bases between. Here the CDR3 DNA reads TGTGCCAGCAGCTTGGTTTGGCAGGGGAATGAGCAGTTCTTC. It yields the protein CASSLVWQGNEQFF.

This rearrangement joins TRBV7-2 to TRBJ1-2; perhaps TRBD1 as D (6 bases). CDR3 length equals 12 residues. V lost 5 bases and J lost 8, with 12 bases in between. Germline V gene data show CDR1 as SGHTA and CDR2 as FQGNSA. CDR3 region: CASSRTASGYTF. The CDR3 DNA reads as TGTGCCAGCAGCAGGACAGCCTCCGGCTACACCTTC.

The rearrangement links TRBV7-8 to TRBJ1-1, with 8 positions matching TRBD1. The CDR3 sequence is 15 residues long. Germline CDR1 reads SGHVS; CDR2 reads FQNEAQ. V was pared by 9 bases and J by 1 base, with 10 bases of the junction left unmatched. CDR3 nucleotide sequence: TGTGCCAGTAGCCCCGGACAGGGAGAGAACACTGAAGCTTTCTTT. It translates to CASSPGQGENTEAFF.

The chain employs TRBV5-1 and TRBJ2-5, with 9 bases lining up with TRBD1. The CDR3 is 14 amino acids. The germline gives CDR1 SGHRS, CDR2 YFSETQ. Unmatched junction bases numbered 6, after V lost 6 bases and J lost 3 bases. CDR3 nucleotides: TGCGCCAGCACCTGGACAGGGGATAAAGAGACCCAGTACTTC. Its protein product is CASTWTGDKETQYF.

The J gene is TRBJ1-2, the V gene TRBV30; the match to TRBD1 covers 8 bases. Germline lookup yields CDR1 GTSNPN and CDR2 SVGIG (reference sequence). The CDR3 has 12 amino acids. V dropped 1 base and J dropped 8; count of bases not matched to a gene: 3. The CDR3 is CAWSGTGWGYTF. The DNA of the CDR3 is TGTGCCTGGAGTGGGACAGGGTGGGGCTACACCTTC.

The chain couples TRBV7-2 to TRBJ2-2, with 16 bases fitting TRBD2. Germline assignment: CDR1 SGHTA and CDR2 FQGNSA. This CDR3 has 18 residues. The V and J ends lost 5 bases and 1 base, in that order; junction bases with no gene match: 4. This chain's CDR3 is CASSGTSGGAGNTGELFF. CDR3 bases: TGTGCCAGCAGCGGGACTAGCGGGGGGGCCGGGAACACCGGGGAGCTGTTTTTT.

The CDR3 here is CASSDYDFTDTQYF. CDR3 in DNA: TGCGCCAGCAGTGATTACGACTTCACAGATACGCAGTATTTT. V usage is TRBV10-2 and J usage is TRBJ2-3, with unresolved D. Trimming removed 3 bases from V and 2 bases from J, with 9 bases in between. The CDR3 contains 14 residues. CDR1 WSHSY and CDR2 SAAADI come from the germline V gene.

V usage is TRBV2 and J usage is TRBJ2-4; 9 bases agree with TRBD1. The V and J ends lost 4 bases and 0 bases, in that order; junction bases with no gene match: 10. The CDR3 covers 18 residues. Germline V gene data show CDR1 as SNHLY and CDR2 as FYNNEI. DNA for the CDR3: TGTGCCAGCAGTGCGGGACAGGGTTCTACTTTAGCCAAAAACATTCAGTACTTC. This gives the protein CASSAGQGSTLAKNIQYF. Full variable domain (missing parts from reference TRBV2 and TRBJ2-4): EPEVTQTPSHQVTQMGQEVILRCVPISNHLYFYWYRQILGQKVEFLVSFYNNEISEKSEIFDDQFSVERPDGSNFTLKIRSTKLEDSAMYFCASSAGQGSTLAKNIQYFGAGTRLSVL.

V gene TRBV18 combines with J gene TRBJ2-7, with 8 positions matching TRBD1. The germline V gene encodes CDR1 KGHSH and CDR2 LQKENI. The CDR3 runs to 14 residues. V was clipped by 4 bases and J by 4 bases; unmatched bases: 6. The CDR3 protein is CASSLETGGYEQYF. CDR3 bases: TGTGCCAGCTCACTCGAAACAGGGGGTTACGAGCAGTACTTC.

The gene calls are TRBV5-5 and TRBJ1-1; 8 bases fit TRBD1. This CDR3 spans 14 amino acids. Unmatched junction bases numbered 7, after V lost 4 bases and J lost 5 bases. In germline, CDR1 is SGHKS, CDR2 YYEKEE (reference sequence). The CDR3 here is CASSMDRVLTEAFF. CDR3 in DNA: TGTGCCAGCAGCATGGACAGGGTTTTAACTGAAGCTTTCTTT.

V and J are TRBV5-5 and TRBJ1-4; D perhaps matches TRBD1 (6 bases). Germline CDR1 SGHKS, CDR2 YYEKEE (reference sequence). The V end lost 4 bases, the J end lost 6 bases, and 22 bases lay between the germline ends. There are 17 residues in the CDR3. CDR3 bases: TGTGCCAGCAGCCCGGGACACATACTAATGCTCGATGAAAAACTGTTTTTT. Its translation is CASSPGHILMLDEKLFF.

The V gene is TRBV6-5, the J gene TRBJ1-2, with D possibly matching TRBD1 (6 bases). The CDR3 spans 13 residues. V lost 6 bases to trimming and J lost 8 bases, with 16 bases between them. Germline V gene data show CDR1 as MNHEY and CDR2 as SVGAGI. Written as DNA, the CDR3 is TGTGCCAGCAGAACCCTGCAGGGGACGGGCTACACCTTC. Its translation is CASRTLQGTGYTF.

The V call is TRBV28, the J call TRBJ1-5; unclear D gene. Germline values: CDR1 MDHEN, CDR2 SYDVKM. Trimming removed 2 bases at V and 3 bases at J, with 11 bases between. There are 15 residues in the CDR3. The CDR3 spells CASSLGGGPNQPQHF. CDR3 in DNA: TGTGCCAGCAGTTTAGGCGGAGGACCCAATCAGCCCCAGCATTTT.